What follows describes a single T cell receptor (beta chain). Its antigen is unidentified. The second PCR ran 7 to 11 cycles with a sample-barcoded 5' primer and J-beta primers. TCRdb ran MiXCR on the 5' RACE reads and lists one entry per CDR3 protein. The sample lists 1.5 million to 2 million distinct CDR3 sequences; about 49% were seen once. This sample is part of a study of blood T cells in healthy people across ages. General study points: The CMV status of each donor remained undetermined, and this could have confounded shifts in expanded clonotypes. Researchers deemed the diversity estimates from one million T cells underestimates. Observed TCR beta diversity per million T cells went down as age went up. This fall followed a roughly linear course with age.

Donors each provided around 10 milliliters of peripheral blood. Per germline, CDR1 SGHVS and CDR2 FQNEAQ. The germline V and J ends were trimmed by 4 bases and 0 bases, with 20 bases remaining between them. This CDR3 region has 18 residues. The chain links TRBV7-8 to TRBJ2-3, with D perhaps matching TRBD2 (6 bases). Sequenced sample: blood. The sequence was obtained from a woman between 40 and 55 years old in good health. This CDR3 reads CASSSGTLSLSSTDTQYF. The CDR3 coding sequence is TGTGCCAGCAGCTCCGGGACTCTATCTTTATCTAGCACAGATACGCAGTATTTT.